These T cell receptor beta chains were read from a single sample in a study of T cell repertoires in cytomegalovirus infection. TCRdb called the reads again in MiXCR, with one record for every CDR3 protein. The sample lists about 500,000 distinct CDR3 sequences, around 30% seen once, with about a sixth in the top ten. These receptors have no identified antigens. Sequenced material: cultured PBMCs, taken from culture after CMV antigen stimulation. The receptor source for this set is a human donor in good health (CMV status not recorded). Some clones in this sample may be carry-over from other donors' samples. CDR3s include the opening cysteine and the closing phenylalanine or tryptophan. D genes are given only for firm matches. Clone size is not always given. Where it is, it says once, few, many or a class for expanded clones.

TRBV6-5	TRBJ2-6	few	-	TGTGCCAGCAGTTCCCCATCCTCTCCGACAGGACTTACTGGGGCCAACGTCCTGACTTTC	CASSSPSSPTGLTGANVLTF
TRBV20-1	TRBJ2-5	-	-	TGCAGTGCTAGAGATAATCTAGCGGAGACCCAGTACTTC	CSARDNLAETQYF
TRBV12-5	TRBJ2-1	-	-	TGTGCTAGTGGTTTGGCAGGAGGGGTTTACAATGAGCAGTTCTTC	CASGLAGGVYNEQFF
TRBV12-3/TRBV12-4	TRBJ2-3	-	-	TGTGCCAGCCTAGTCGTCCTTACAGATACGCAGTATTTT	CASLVVLTDTQYF
TRBV6-2/TRBV6-3	TRBJ2-1	few	TRBD2	TGTGCCAGCAGCTCTATACTAGCGGGAGAAGATCATGAGCAGTTCTTC	CASSSILAGEDHEQFF
TRBV4-1	TRBJ1-1	few	-	TGCGCCAGCAGCCAGCTAGGAAGGGGGGCGGATAACACTGAAGCTTTCTTT	CASSQLGRGADNTEAFF
TRBV5-1	TRBJ2-7	-	TRBD2	TGCGCCAGCACTCTAGCGGGAGGGTCCTACGAGCAGTACTTC	CASTLAGGSYEQYF
TRBV4-3	TRBJ2-5	few	TRBD2	TGCGCCAGCAGCCAAGTTTCAGCGGGATCCCAAGAGACCCAGTACTTC	CASSQVSAGSQETQYF
TRBV6-2/TRBV6-3	TRBJ1-1	few	-	TGTGCCAGCAGTTATAATACCCCTGGCAGGGGGAACACTGAAGCTTTCTTT	CASSYNTPGRGNTEAFF
TRBV7-9	TRBJ2-3	few	TRBD2	TGTGCCAGCAGCTTCCCATCCGGGACTAGCGGTGGGACAGATACGCAGTATTTT	CASSFPSGTSGGTDTQYF
TRBV6-2/TRBV6-3	TRBJ2-1	-	-	TGTGCCAGTTTGACTGCACATACCTACAATGAGCAGTTCTTC	CASLTAHTYNEQFF
TRBV10-3	TRBJ2-2	-	-	TGTGCCATCAGTGAGTCCGGGTCCGGGGAGCTGTTTTTT	CAISESGSGELFF
TRBV4-3	TRBJ1-3	-	-	TGCGCCAGCAGCCAAGATGGGCGCTCTGGAAACACCATATATTTT	CASSQDGRSGNTIYF
TRBV19	TRBJ1-6	-	-	TGTGCCAGTAGTATAGACACAGGGAGCTCCTATAATTCACCCCTCCACTTT	CASSIDTGSSYNSPLHF
TRBV6-1	TRBJ1-5	few	-	TGTGCCAGCAGTTCCTCCCATAGCAATCAGCCCCAGCATTTT	CASSSSHSNQPQHF
TRBV6-6	TRBJ1-4	-	TRBD1	TGTGCCAGCACCGCGGGACAGACGACAACTAATGAAAAACTGTTTTTT	CASTAGQTTTNEKLFF
TRBV7-9	TRBJ1-1	-	-	TGTGCCAGCAGCGGAGTAGGGAGGACTGAAGCTTTCTTT	CASSGVGRTEAFF
TRBV7-9	TRBJ2-1	few	TRBD2	TGTGCCAGCAGCTCTATAGCGGGAGCGGGTGAGCAGTTCTTC	CASSSIAGAGEQFF
TRBV28	TRBJ2-1	few	-	TGTGCCAGCAGTTCTGGGCCCTACAATGAGCAGTTCTTC	CASSSGPYNEQFF
TRBV28	TRBJ2-5	few	-	TGTGCCAGCAGTTTAAGGGAGCGGGAGACCCAGTACTTC	CASSLRERETQYF